The 20 T cell receptor beta chains below were found in one sample sequenced in a study of control samples from healthy donors and cancer patients. Some clones are missing from TCRdb's copy, which holds only in-frame ones; the method was immunoSEQ multiplex PCR. The sample gives around 180,000 clones, around 90% of which show up once; around 2% is in the top ten. The sequenced material came from blood. These receptor sequences come from a woman aged 40 to 50 in good health.

V is TRBV5-1 and J is TRBJ2-3; 13 nucleotides agree with TRBD2. Trimming took 7 bases from V and 4 from J; bases not matched to a gene: 9. CDR1 is SGHRS, CDR2 YFSETQ, per germline. The CDR3 length is 16 residues. In nucleotides, the CDR3 is TGCGCCAGCTACGAACTAGCGGGGGGGCGGCCAGATACGCAGTATTTT. Translation gives CASYELAGGRPDTQYF. The whole variable domain, filled in from reference TRBV5-1 and TRBJ2-3, reads KAGVTQTPRYLIKTRGQQVTLSCSPISGHRSVSWYQQTPGQGLQFLFEYFSETQRNKGNFPGRFSGRQFSNSRSEMNVSTLELGDSALYLCASYELAGGRPDTQYFGPGTRLTVL.

The chain employs TRBV3-1 (or the pseudogene TRBV3-2) and TRBJ1-2; the D is unclear. Germline CDR1 reads LGHDT; CDR2 reads YNNKEL (reference sequence). V lost 1 base and J 2 bases, leaving 5 bases between the germline ends. The CDR3 contains 13 residues. Written as DNA, the CDR3 is TGTGCCAGCAGCCAAGTGTCCAACTATGGCTACACCTTC. Translation gives CASSQVSNYGYTF.

Details on this clone: The sample holds other DNA sequences that translate to the same CDR3. This chain uses TRBV18 with TRBJ2-5, with 7 bases aligning to TRBD2. Germline V CDR1 and CDR2: KGHSH, LQKENI. V trimming: 3 bases; J trimming: 2 bases; junction bases outside the gene matches: 0. This CDR3 is built from 13 residues. Here the CDR3 DNA reads TGTGCCAGCTCACCCGGGGGGCAAGAGACCCAGTACTTC. This sequence encodes CASSPGGQETQYF.

The chain couples TRBV19 to TRBJ1-2, with TRBD1 identical over 12 bases. Germline CDR1 is LNHDA and CDR2 is SQIVND (reference sequence). This CDR3 has 16 amino acids. The trim removed 4 bases at V and 4 bases at J, leaving 7 bases unmatched. In nucleotides, the CDR3 is TGTGCCAGTAGTAGGGACAGGGGGCGTTTGAGCTATGGCTACACCTTC. Encoded protein: CASSRDRGRLSYGYTF.

The chain combines TRBV7-2 with TRBJ2-2; D uncertain. The CDR3 extends over 15 amino acids. Germline CDR1 SGHTA, CDR2 FQGNSA. The V and J ends lost 1 base and 4 bases respectively, with 10 bases between them. CDR3 sequence: CASSLGGRATGELFF. Written as DNA, the CDR3 is TGTGCCAGCAGCTTAGGTGGACGGGCCACCGGGGAGCTGTTTTTT.

The rearrangement joins TRBV5-6 to TRBJ1-6; D gene ambiguous. V was cut by 3 bases and J by 9 bases, with 7 bases left in between. This CDR3 contains 12 residues. CDR1 is SGHDT, CDR2 YYEEEE, per germline. Here the CDR3 DNA reads TGTGCCAGCAGCTCGGGGAGTTCACCCCTCCACTTT. Amino acids: CASSSGSSPLHF.

V usage is TRBV29-1 and J usage is TRBJ1-2; D uncertain. This CDR3 has 12 amino acids. Trimming stripped 6 bases from V and 3 bases from J, with 11 bases between. The germline CDR1 and CDR2 sequences are SQVTM and ANQGSEA. CDR3 residues: CSVGTRDYGYTF. Here the CDR3 DNA reads TGCAGCGTCGGAACGAGGGACTATGGCTACACCTTC.

The chain combines TRBV9 with TRBJ1-1; a possible D gene is TRBD1 (5 bases). Germline loops: CDR1 SGDLS, CDR2 YYNGEE. The CDR3 consists of 14 residues. Trimming pared 4 bases from V and 0 bases from J, leaving 10 bases between. The CDR3 DNA reads as TGTGCCAGCAGCTTAGGGACGGTGAACACTGAAGCTTTCTTT. Protein sequence: CASSLGTVNTEAFF.

This chain uses TRBV24-1 with TRBJ1-2; 9 bases agree with TRBD1. Germline V gene sequence: CDR1 KGHDR, CDR2 SFDVKD. V gave up 7 bases and J gave up 7 bases; unmatched junction bases: 6. The CDR3 consists of 13 residues. The CDR3 sequence: CATSPGQGRGYTF. In nucleotides, the CDR3 is TGTGCCACCAGCCCGGGACAGGGCCGTGGCTACACCTTC.

CDR3 bases: TGCGCCAGCAGCGGGACAGAATTTAATGAAAAACTGTTTTTT. Translated, it gives CASSGTEFNEKLFF. This rearrangement joins TRBV5-1 to TRBJ1-4, with TRBD1 matching over 7 bases. Germline V gene lookup returns CDR1 SGHRS and CDR2 YFSETQ. J gave up 4 bases and V 4 bases, and 4 bases lay outside the gene matches. The CDR3 is made up of 14 amino acids.

DNA for the CDR3: TGTGCCAGCTCAACCGCTCTAGCGGGGCGAGAGACCCAGTACTTC. Translated, it gives CASSTALAGRETQYF. The rearrangement links TRBV18 to TRBJ2-5, with 9 bases identical to TRBD2. Germline loops: CDR1 KGHSH, CDR2 LQKENI. This CDR3 is 15 amino acids long. Trimming at V came to 5 bases and at J to 4 bases, leaving 8 bases not matched to a gene.

The V and J genes are TRBV5-4 and TRBJ1-3, with D possibly TRBD1 on 5 matching bases. Trimming took off 4 bases at V and 0 bases at J, with 17 bases between the two ends. Germline V gene data show CDR1 as SGHNT and CDR2 as YYREEE (reference sequence). The CDR3 spans 17 residues. CDR3 DNA sequence: TGTGCCAGCAGCCCGGGACGCAACCGAGGCTCTGGAAACACCATATATTTT. As protein: CASSPGRNRGSGNTIYF.

The chain has TRBV4-1 and TRBJ2-1; 7 bases match TRBD1. The V gene end was trimmed by 0 bases and the J gene end by 7 bases; junction bases not matched to a gene: 6. The CDR3 runs 15 residues. Germline CDR1 and CDR2: MGHRA and YSYEKL. The CDR3 bases are TGCGCCAGCAGCCAAGATCGGACCAGGGGGAATGAGCAGTTCTTC. It codes for CASSQDRTRGNEQFF.

The sample holds one count of this clone. The chain recombines TRBV6-1 with TRBJ1-5; D is ambiguous. With 2 bases removed from V and 4 bases from J, the gap between germline ends came to 6 bases. The CDR3 loop spans 13 amino acids. Looked up from germline, CDR1 is MNHNS and CDR2 is SASEGT. CDR3: CASSESANQPQHF. In nucleotides, the CDR3 is TGTGCCAGCAGTGAATCAGCTAATCAGCCCCAGCATTTT.

The rearrangement links TRBV28 to TRBJ1-5, with a tentative D call TRBD1 (5 bases). Trimming took 7 bases from V and 3 from J, leaving 13 bases between them. The CDR3 contains 14 residues. From germline, CDR1 is MDHEN and CDR2 SYDVKM. This CDR3 is CASTRGGYNQPQHF. Here the CDR3 DNA reads TGTGCCAGCACCCGGGGGGGGTACAATCAGCCCCAGCATTTT.

CDR3 nucleotides: TGTGCCAGCAGTCTAGGAGTTGGTCAGACCTATGGCTACACCTTC. Translating gives CASSLGVGQTYGYTF. The V gene is TRBV7-2, the J gene TRBJ1-2; D remains unclear. V lost 6 bases to trimming and J lost 4 bases, with 18 bases between them. The CDR3 spans 15 residues. Germline V gene sequence: CDR1 SGHTA, CDR2 FQGNSA.

The V gene is TRBV5-1, the J gene TRBJ2-2; 7 bases agree with TRBD2. CDR3 length: 18 residues. V was pared by 2 bases and J by 0 bases, with 10 bases of the junction left unmatched. Germline V lookup: CDR1 SGHRS, CDR2 YFSETQ. Written as DNA, the CDR3 is TGCGCCAGCAGCTTCTCTTCACCCAGCGGGACGAACACCGGGGAGCTGTTTTTT. It yields the protein CASSFSSPSGTNTGELFF.

The chain joins TRBV5-5 to TRBJ1-4; D is undetermined. In germline, CDR1 is SGHKS, CDR2 YYEKEE (reference sequence). The CDR3 is made up of 14 amino acids. V was clipped by 4 bases and J by 4 bases, with 11 bases between them. In DNA, the CDR3 is TGTGCCAGCAGCGACGACACGTATAATGAAAAACTGTTTTTT. Its protein product is CASSDDTYNEKLFF.

The rearrangement uses TRBV5-4 and TRBJ1-1, with 7 bases matching TRBD1. Germline CDR1 and CDR2: SGHNT and YYREEE (reference sequence). This CDR3 is 13 amino acids long. J gave up 2 bases and V 4 bases, and 2 bases lay outside the gene matches. As DNA, the CDR3 is TGTGCCAGCAGCAGGGGGCCCAACACTGAAGCTTTCTTT. Its translation: CASSRGPNTEAFF.

This clone was observed a single time. This rearrangement joins TRBV3-1 (or the pseudogene TRBV3-2) to TRBJ1-3, with D unresolved. Trimming took off 4 bases at V and 0 bases at J, with 13 bases between the two ends. The V gene's germline CDR1 is LGHDT and CDR2 YNNKEL (reference sequence). The length of the CDR3 is 16 residues. The CDR3 region is CASSLGRTLSGNTIYF. In nucleotides, the CDR3 is TGTGCCAGCAGCCTTGGGAGGACCCTCTCTGGAAACACCATATATTTT.